The clone carrying this T cell receptor beta chain was observed a few times. This CDR3 comprises 16 residues. V was clipped by 1 base and J by 6 bases, with 18 bases between them. Germline V gene data show CDR1 as DFQATT and CDR2 as SNEGSKA (reference sequence). TCRdb ran MiXCR on the RT-PCR reads and lists one entry per CDR3 protein. The sample comprises about 680,000 distinct CDR3 sequences, 14% of which are singletons, and 3.6% rests with the top ten. The V gene is TRBV20-1, the J gene TRBJ2-2, with a weak D call TRBD2 (6 bases). Source material: memory CD4+ T cells from blood. This receptor was obtained from a female donor in good health, serving as a healthy control. Here the CDR3 DNA reads TGCAGTGCTAGAGTGGTGACTAGAAGGGCCGCCGGGGAGCTGTTTTTT. Translation: CSARVVTRRAAGELFF.